This TCR beta chain was identified during a study of blood T cell repertoires in COVID-19. The CDR3 covers 17 residues. Sequenced by immunoSEQ multiplex PCR; TCRdb stores in-frame clones only, minus some. The data show roughly 230,000 clones, around four fifths seen once. Sequencing was carried out using peripheral blood. The TCR sequence derives from an older woman with active or convalescent COVID-19. The chain employs TRBV21-1 and TRBJ1-1; the D call in the table, TRBD1, was not verified against the DNA. TRBV21-1 corresponds to a pseudogene. CDR3 nucleotide sequence: TGTGCCAGCAGCAAACAACCGACAGGGAAGGTTAACACTGAAGCTTTCTTT. Protein: CASSKQPTGKVNTEAFF.